Each of the 9 T cell receptor beta chains below was sequenced from the same sample in a study of T cell repertoires in cytomegalovirus infection (dated by TCRdb to between 2018 and 2021). The sample was run on an Illumina HiSeq 1500. TCRdb's own reprocessing of the public reads used fastp at Q25 and MiXCR and kept productive beta chains. Rows matching on CDR3 protein sequence are summarized as one entry with the most common DNA and genes. This sample is represented by approximately 630,000 distinct CDR3 sequences; around 24% of them were singletons. 6.5% to 10% of the sample is in the top ten clones. Sequences were obtained from CD8+ T cells from PBMCs. These receptors originate from a human donor in good health (CMV status not recorded). Some clones in this sample may be carry-over from other donors' samples.

This clonotype came up many times. V and J are TRBV6-2 or TRBV6-3 and TRBJ2-1; either TRBD1 or TRBD2 may fit D (6 bases each). Germline V CDR1 and CDR2: MNHEY, SVGEGT. The V end was cut by 0 bases, the J end by 6 bases, with 27 bases between. CDR3 length equals 20 residues. CDR3 amino acids: CASSYSPGAYTTLVSNEQFF. CDR3 coding DNA: TGTGCCAGCAGTTACTCGCCGGGGGCCTACACAACACTAGTTTCCAATGAGCAGTTCTTC.

This clonotype came up many times. The chain recombines TRBV7-2 with TRBJ1-1; possibly TRBD1 for D (6 bases). The CDR3 totals 15 residues. V lost 3 bases and J 1 base, leaving 12 bases between the germline ends. The V gene's germline CDR1 is SGHTA and CDR2 FQGNSA. The CDR3 region has the DNA TGTGCCAGCAGCTTGAGGGACATAGCGAACACTGAAGCTTTCTTT. Translated, it gives CASSLRDIANTEAFF.

The V call is TRBV28, the J call TRBJ1-1; D is unclear. From germline, CDR1 is MDHEN and CDR2 SYDVKM. CDR3 size: 13 residues. V dropped 4 bases and J dropped 3 bases, with 9 bases sitting between them. The CDR3 is CASSSRVDTEAFF. The CDR3 nucleotides are TGTGCCAGCAGTTCACGGGTGGACACTGAAGCTTTCTTT.

The genes are TRBV29-1 and TRBJ2-1; D gene ambiguous. Germline V CDR1 and CDR2: SQVTM, ANQGSEA. The V and J ends lost 3 bases and 3 bases respectively, with 12 bases between them. This CDR3 has 14 residues. CDR3 DNA: TGCAGCGTTGAGGGATCGCTCCTCTACAATGAGCAGTTCTTC. This translates into CSVEGSLLYNEQFF.

The gene calls are TRBV6-5 and TRBJ1-4; a possible D gene is TRBD1 (6 bases). The CDR3 consists of 14 residues. With 1 base removed from V and 7 bases from J, the gap between germline ends came to 10 bases. Germline values: CDR1 MNHEY, CDR2 SVGAGI. Here the CDR3 DNA reads TGTGCCAGCAGTTACTACCAAGGGGGTGAAAAACTGTTTTTT. Its protein is CASSYYQGGEKLFF.

CDR3 sequence: CASSIGGSEQYF. CDR3 coding DNA: TGTGCCAGCAGCATAGGGGGTTCCGAGCAGTACTTC. The chain couples TRBV7-6 to TRBJ2-7, with D possibly being TRBD1 (6 bases). V was clipped by 5 bases and J by 6 bases, with 11 bases between them. CDR1 is SGHVS and CDR2 is FNYEAQ in the germline V gene. The CDR3 runs to 12 residues.

This clonotype was counted a single time. The chain has TRBV2 and TRBJ2-7; no definite D call. V lost 4 bases to trimming and J lost 5 bases, with 3 bases between them. Germline lookup yields CDR1 SNHLY and CDR2 FYNNEI. The CDR3 totals 10 residues. The DNA for the CDR3 is TGTGCCAGCAGTGGTAACGAGCAGTACGTC. Amino acids: CASSGNEQYV.

This clonotype was seen just once. With a much larger clone just one base away, this may be a read error. This chain uses TRBV7-6 with TRBJ2-2; weak D call: TRBD1 (6 bases). Germline V gene sequence: CDR1 SGHVS, CDR2 FNYEAQ. The CDR3 is 14 residues long. CDR3 residues: CVSSLITGSGELFF. CDR3 bases: TGTGTCAGCAGCCTCATCACAGGGTCCGGGGAGCTGTTTTTT. Based on the CDR3 plus reference TRBV7-6 and TRBJ2-2, the full variable domain is GAGVSQSPRYKVTKRGQDVALRCDPISGHVSLYWYRQALGQGPEFLTYFNYEAQQDKSGLPNDRFSAERPEGSISTLTIQRTEQRDSAMYRCVSSLITGSGELFFGEGSRLTVL.

This clonotype occurred a few times. The V gene is TRBV20-1, the J gene TRBJ2-7; 7 bases are shared with TRBD1. The CDR3 spans 15 residues. V lost 0 bases, J lost 0 bases, and 5 bases stayed unmatched. The germline gives CDR1 DFQATT, CDR2 SNEGSKA (reference sequence). This CDR3 reads CSARDPGQSSYEQYV. The CDR3 DNA follows: TGCAGTGCTAGAGACCCGGGACAGAGCTCCTACGAGCAGTACGTC.